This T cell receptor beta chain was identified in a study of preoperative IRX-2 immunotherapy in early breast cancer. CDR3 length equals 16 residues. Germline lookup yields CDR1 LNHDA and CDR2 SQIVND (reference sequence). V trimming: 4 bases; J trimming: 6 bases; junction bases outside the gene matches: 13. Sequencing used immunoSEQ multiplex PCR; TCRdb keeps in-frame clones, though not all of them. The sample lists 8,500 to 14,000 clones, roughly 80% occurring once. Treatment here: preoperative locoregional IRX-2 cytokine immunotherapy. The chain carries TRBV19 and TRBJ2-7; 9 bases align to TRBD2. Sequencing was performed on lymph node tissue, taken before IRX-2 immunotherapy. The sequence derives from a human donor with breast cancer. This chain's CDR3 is CASSKESSGRGREQYF. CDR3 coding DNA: TGTGCCAGTAGTAAGGAGAGTAGCGGGAGAGGGCGCGAGCAGTACTTC.